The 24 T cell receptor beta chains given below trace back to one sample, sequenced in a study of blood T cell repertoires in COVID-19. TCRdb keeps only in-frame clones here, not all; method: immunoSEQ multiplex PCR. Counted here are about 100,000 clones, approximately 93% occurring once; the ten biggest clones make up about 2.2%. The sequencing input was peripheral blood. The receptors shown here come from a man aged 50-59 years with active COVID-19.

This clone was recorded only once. CDR3 residues: CASSRDTGTGGTEAFF. Here the CDR3 DNA reads TGTGCCAGCAGCCGAGATACCGGGACAGGGGGCACTGAAGCTTTCTTT. V is TRBV4-2 and J is TRBJ1-1; 11 bases agree with TRBD1. The CDR3 loop spans 16 amino acids. Germline values: CDR1 LGHNA, CDR2 YNFKEQ. J gave up 4 bases and V 4 bases, and 8 bases lay outside the gene matches.

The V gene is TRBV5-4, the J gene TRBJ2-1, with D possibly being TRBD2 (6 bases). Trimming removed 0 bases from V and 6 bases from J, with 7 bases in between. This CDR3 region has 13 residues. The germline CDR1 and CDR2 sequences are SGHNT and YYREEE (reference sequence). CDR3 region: CASSLGTINEQFF. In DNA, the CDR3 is TGTGCCAGCAGCTTGGGGACTATCAATGAGCAGTTCTTC.

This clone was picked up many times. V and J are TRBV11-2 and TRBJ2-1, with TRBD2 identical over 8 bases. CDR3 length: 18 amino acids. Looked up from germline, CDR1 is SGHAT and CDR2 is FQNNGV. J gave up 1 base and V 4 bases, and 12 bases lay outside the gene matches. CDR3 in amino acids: CASSSLGLANLSYNEQFF. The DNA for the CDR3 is TGTGCCAGCAGCTCTTTAGGACTAGCCAACCTTTCCTACAATGAGCAGTTCTTC.

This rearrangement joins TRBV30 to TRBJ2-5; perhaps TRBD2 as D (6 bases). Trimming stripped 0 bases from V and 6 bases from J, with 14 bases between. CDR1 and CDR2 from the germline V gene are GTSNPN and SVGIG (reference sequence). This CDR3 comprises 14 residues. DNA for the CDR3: TGTGCCTGGAGTGTGGGATCAGCGGGCAAGACCCAGTACTTC. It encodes CAWSVGSAGKTQYF.

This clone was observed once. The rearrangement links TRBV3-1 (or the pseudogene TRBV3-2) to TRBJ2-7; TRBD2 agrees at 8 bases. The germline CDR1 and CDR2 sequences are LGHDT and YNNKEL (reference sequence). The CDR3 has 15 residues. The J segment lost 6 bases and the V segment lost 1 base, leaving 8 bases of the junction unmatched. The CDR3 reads CASSQGSGRVREQYV. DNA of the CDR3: TGTGCCAGCAGCCAAGGCAGCGGGAGAGTCCGCGAGCAGTACGTC.

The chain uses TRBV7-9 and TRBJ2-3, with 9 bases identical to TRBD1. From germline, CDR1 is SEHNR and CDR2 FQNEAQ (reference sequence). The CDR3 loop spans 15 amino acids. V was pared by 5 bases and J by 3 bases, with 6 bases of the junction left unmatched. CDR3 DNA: TGTGCCAGCAGCCTTGGGGGGACAGGGACAGATACGCAGTATTTT. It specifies CASSLGGTGTDTQYF.

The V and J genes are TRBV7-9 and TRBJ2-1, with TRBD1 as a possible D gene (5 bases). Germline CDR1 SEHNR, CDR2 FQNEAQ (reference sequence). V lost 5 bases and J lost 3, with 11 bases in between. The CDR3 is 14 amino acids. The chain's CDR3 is CASSPYDSYNEQFF. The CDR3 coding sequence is TGTGCCAGCAGCCCCTACGACAGCTACAATGAGCAGTTCTTC. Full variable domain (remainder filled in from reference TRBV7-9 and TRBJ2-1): DTGVSQNPRHKITKRGQNVTFRCDPISEHNRLYWYRQTLGQGPEFLTYFQNEAQLEKSRLLSDRFSAERPKGSFSTLEIQRTEQGDSAMYLCASSPYDSYNEQFFGPGTRLTVL.

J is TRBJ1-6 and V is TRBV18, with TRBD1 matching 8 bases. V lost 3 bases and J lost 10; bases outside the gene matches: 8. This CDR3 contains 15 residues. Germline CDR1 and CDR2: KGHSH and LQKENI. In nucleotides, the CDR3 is TGTGCCAGCTCACCGTTGCAGGGGGCACAGTCACCCCTCCACTTT. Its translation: CASSPLQGAQSPLHF.

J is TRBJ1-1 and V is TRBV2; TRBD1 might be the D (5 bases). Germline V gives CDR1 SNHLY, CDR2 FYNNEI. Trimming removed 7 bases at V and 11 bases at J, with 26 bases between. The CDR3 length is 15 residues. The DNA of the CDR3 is TGTGCCAGCAAAAGCCTTATGACCGTTGTGGGGGGGGCTTTCTTT. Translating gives CASKSLMTVVGGAFF.

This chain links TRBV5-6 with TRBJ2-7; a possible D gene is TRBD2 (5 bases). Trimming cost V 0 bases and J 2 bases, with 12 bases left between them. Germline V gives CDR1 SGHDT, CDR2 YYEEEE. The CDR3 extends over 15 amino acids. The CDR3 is CASSLEWERTYEQYV. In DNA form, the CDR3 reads TGTGCCAGCAGCTTGGAGTGGGAGCGCACCTACGAGCAGTACGTC.

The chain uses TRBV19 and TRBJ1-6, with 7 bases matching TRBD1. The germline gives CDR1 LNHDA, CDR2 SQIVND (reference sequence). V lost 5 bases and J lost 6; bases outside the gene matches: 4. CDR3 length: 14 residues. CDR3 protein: CASSVGTANSPLHF. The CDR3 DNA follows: TGTGCCAGTAGTGTGGGGACAGCTAATTCACCCCTCCACTTT.

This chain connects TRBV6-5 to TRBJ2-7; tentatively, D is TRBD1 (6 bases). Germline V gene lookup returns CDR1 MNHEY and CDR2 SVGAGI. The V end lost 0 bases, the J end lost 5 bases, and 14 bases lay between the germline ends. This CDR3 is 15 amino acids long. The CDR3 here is CASSYSFRGVNEQYF. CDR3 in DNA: TGTGCCAGCAGTTACTCGTTCAGGGGCGTAAACGAGCAGTACTTC.

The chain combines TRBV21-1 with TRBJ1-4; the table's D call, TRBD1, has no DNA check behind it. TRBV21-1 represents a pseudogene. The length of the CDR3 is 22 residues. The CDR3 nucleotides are TGTGCCAGCAGCAAAGCTGGGCCTAACCGGGACAGGGATAGTGCAACTAATGAAAAACTGTTTTTT. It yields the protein CASSKAGPNRDRDSATNEKLFF.

The CDR3 nucleotides read TGTGCCAGCAGCCCTAACGGTATAGGCACAGATACGCAGTATTTT. This translates into CASSPNGIGTDTQYF. The chain joins TRBV7-2 to TRBJ2-3; D is unclear. The CDR3 has 15 residues. Germline assignment: CDR1 SGHTA and CDR2 FQGNSA. Between the trimmed V and J ends, which lost 5 bases and 1 base, there was a span of 13 bases.

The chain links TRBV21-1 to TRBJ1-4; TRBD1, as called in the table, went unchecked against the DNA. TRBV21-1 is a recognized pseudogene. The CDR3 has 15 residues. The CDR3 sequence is CASSKVTGGGEKLFF. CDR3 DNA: TGTGCCAGCAGCAAAGTAACAGGGGGGGGTGAAAAACTGTTTTTT.

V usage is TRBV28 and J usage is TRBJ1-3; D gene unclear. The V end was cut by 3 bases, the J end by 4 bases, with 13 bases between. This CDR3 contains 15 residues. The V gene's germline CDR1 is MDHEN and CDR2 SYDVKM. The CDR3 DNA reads TGTGCCAGCAGTTTTAACATTGAAGTGGGAAACACCATATATTTT. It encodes CASSFNIEVGNTIYF.

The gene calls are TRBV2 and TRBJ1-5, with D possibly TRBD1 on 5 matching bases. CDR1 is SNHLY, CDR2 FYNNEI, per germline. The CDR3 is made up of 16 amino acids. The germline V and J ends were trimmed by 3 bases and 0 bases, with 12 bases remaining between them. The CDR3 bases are TGTGCCAGCAGTGAGGGGGGAATTCCTAGCAATCAGCCCCAGCATTTT. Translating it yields CASSEGGIPSNQPQHF.

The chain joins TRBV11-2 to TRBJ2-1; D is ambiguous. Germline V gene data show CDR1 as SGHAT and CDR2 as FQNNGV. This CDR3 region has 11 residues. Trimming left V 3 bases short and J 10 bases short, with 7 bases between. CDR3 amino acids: CASSLMREQFF. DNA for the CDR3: TGTGCCAGCAGCTTGATGCGGGAGCAGTTCTTC.

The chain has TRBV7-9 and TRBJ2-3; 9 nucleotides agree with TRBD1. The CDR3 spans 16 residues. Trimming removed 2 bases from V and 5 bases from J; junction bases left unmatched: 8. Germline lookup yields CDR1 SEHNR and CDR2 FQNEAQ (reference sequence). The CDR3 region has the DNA TGTGCCAGCAGCTTAAAATTGGACAGGGGAGGAGATACGCAGTATTTT. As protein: CASSLKLDRGGDTQYF.

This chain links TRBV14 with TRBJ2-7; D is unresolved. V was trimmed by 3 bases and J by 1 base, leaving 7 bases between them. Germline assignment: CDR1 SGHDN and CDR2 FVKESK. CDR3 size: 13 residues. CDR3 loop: CASSQGFSYEQYV. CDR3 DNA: TGTGCCAGCAGCCAGGGCTTTTCCTACGAGCAGTACGTC.

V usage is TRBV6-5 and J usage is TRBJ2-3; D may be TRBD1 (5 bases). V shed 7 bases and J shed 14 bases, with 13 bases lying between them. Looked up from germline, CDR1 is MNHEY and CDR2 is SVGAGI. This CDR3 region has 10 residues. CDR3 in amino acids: CASIGPTGYF. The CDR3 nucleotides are TGTGCCAGCATTGGACCTACAGGGTATTTT.

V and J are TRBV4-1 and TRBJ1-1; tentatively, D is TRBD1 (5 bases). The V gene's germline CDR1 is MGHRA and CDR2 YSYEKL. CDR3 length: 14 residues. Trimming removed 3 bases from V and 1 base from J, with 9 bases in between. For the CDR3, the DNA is TGCGCCAGCAGCCAGAGAACAGGGAACACTGAAGCTTTCTTT. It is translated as CASSQRTGNTEAFF.

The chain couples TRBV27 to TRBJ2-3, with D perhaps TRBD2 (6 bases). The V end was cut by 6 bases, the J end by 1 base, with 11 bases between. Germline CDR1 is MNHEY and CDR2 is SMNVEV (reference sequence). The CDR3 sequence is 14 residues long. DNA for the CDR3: TGTGCCAGCAGGTGGGCGGGGCGCACAGATACGCAGTATTTT. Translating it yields CASRWAGRTDTQYF.

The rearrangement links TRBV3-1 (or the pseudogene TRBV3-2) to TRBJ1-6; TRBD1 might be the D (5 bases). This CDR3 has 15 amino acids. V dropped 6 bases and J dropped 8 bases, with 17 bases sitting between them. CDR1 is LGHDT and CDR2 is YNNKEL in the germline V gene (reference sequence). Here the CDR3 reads CASRDVGGGHSPLHF. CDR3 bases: TGTGCCAGCAGGGATGTCGGGGGAGGGCATTCACCCCTCCACTTT.